What follows are 21 T cell receptor beta chains derived from one specimen sequenced in a study of T cell responses to AZD1222 COVID-19 vaccine. Data came from immunoSEQ multiplex PCR; TCRdb stores just in-frame clones and leaves some out. The repertoire includes tens of thousands of clones, roughly nine tenths of them detected once, and about 2.7% sits in the top ten. The source was peripheral blood, collected 28 days after the second AZD1222 dose. Source of these receptors: an adult who received the AZD1222 COVID-19 vaccine.

The V call is TRBV27, the J call TRBJ2-7, with D possibly called TRBD1 or TRBD2 (6 bases each). Trimming left V 5 bases short and J 0 bases short, with 8 bases between. CDR1 and CDR2 (germline): MNHEY, SMNVEV (reference sequence). There are 13 residues in the CDR3. Here the CDR3 DNA reads TGTGCCAGCAGTAGGGGGGACTCCTACGAGCAGTACTTC. Its protein product is CASSRGDSYEQYF.

The J gene is TRBJ2-7, the V gene TRBV10-1; D is uncertain. Trimming shortened V by 8 bases and J by 2 bases, and 22 bases separated the two germline ends. The CDR3 contains 16 residues. CDR1 WNHNN and CDR2 SYGVQD come from the germline V gene (reference sequence). The CDR3 loop is CASAPALWELTYEQYF. DNA for the CDR3: TGCGCCAGCGCCCCCGCCCTGTGGGAATTAACCTACGAGCAGTACTTC.

This clone was seen once. The rearrangement links TRBV19 to TRBJ1-6; possible D gene TRBD1, 5 bases. There are 14 residues in the CDR3. Germline V gene lookup returns CDR1 LNHDA and CDR2 SQIVND (reference sequence). Trimming removed 9 bases at V and 3 bases at J, with 12 bases between. Written as DNA, the CDR3 is TGTGCCAGCTCGAGAGGGGACTATAATTCACCCCTCCACTTT. Translating gives CASSRGDYNSPLHF.

J is TRBJ2-7 and V is TRBV10-3; a possible D gene is TRBD1 (6 bases). Germline assignment: CDR1 ENHRY and CDR2 SYGVKD. V lost 7 bases and J lost 2, with 15 bases in between. This CDR3 is built from 14 residues. The CDR3 nucleotides are TGTGCCATCAATCCCGACAGGACAACCTACGAGCAGTACTTC. Protein product: CAINPDRTTYEQYF.

For the CDR3, the DNA is TGTGCCAGCAGTTACAAAGGGTATCAGCCCCAGCATTTT. Translated: CASSYKGYQPQHF. The chain uses TRBV6-2 or TRBV6-3 and TRBJ1-5; D is unclear. CDR3 length: 13 amino acids. With 2 bases removed from V and 5 bases from J, the gap between germline ends came to 7 bases. CDR1 MNHEY and CDR2 SVGEGT come from the germline V gene.

The rearrangement uses TRBV15 and TRBJ2-4; possibly TRBD1 or TRBD2 for D (5 bases each). Trimming left V 0 bases short and J 2 bases short, with 14 bases between. In germline, CDR1 is LNHNV, CDR2 YYDKDF (reference sequence). The length of the CDR3 is 17 residues. The CDR3 loop is CATSRDTRWGTKNIQYF. CDR3 coding DNA: TGTGCCACCAGCAGAGATACCAGATGGGGGACCAAAAACATTCAGTACTTC.

The rearrangement joins TRBV19 to TRBJ2-1; 10 bases line up with TRBD2. J lost 1 base, V lost 6 bases, and 6 bases had no gene match. CDR1 is LNHDA and CDR2 is SQIVND in the germline V gene (reference sequence). The CDR3 contains 16 residues. The CDR3 reads CASSPGLAASYNEQFF. CDR3 nucleotide sequence: TGTGCCAGTAGCCCTGGACTAGCGGCTTCCTACAATGAGCAGTTCTTC.

The chain is built from TRBV12-3 or TRBV12-4 and TRBJ2-2, with D uncertain. The V and J ends lost 3 bases and 4 bases respectively, with 6 bases between them. CDR3 length equals 13 residues. CDR3: CASSFLGTGELFF. DNA for the CDR3: TGTGCCAGCAGTTTCTTGGGCACCGGGGAGCTGTTTTTT.

V is TRBV6-6 and J is TRBJ1-4; D is undetermined. The V and J ends lost 3 bases and 6 bases respectively, with 11 bases between them. Germline V gene lookup returns CDR1 MNHNY and CDR2 SVGAGI (reference sequence). This CDR3 spans 14 amino acids. CDR3 protein: CASSYGSPYEKLFF. CDR3 DNA sequence: TGTGCCAGCAGTTATGGTTCCCCTTATGAAAAACTGTTTTTT.

The rearrangement uses TRBV2 and TRBJ1-1; the match to TRBD1 covers 9 bases. This CDR3 has 13 residues. The trim removed 6 bases at V and 8 bases at J, leaving 7 bases unmatched. From germline, CDR1 is SNHLY and CDR2 FYNNEI. The CDR3 coding sequence is TGTGCCAGCAGAGAGGACAGGGGTACCGAAGCTTTCTTT. Amino acid sequence: CASREDRGTEAFF.

V and J are TRBV3-1 (or the pseudogene TRBV3-2) and TRBJ2-1; a weak D match, TRBD2 (6 bases). V gave up 1 base and J gave up 4 bases, with 8 bases separating them. Germline V gene data show CDR1 as LGHDT and CDR2 as YNNKEL (reference sequence). The CDR3 extends over 14 amino acids. CDR3 nucleotides: TGTGCCAGCAGCCAAGGGGGACTTTACAATGAGCAGTTCTTC. The encoded protein is CASSQGGLYNEQFF.

This clone was picked up one time. This chain uses TRBV19 with TRBJ2-7; D not certain. This CDR3 spans 13 amino acids. V was cut by 7 bases and J by 0 bases, with 10 bases left in between. Germline V gives CDR1 LNHDA, CDR2 SQIVND (reference sequence). CDR3 sequence (DNA): TGTGCCAGTAAGGCAGCAAGCTCCTACGAGCAGTACTTC. It specifies CASKAASSYEQYF.

This chain links TRBV6-5 with TRBJ1-2; tentatively, D is TRBD1 (5 bases). V lost 5 bases and J lost 5, with 15 bases in between. The CDR3 length is 14 residues. CDR1 is MNHEY, CDR2 SVGAGI, per germline. In nucleotides, the CDR3 is TGTGCCAGCAGTACTGACGGTGGGGGTTATGGCTACACCTTC. As protein: CASSTDGGGYGYTF.

The chain combines TRBV6-5 with TRBJ2-7, with D hard to call. Deletions cut 2 bases from V and 3 bases from J, with 11 bases between. The germline CDR1 and CDR2 sequences are MNHEY and SVGAGI. CDR3 length equals 14 residues. CDR3 protein: CASSYKLSSYEQYF. CDR3 DNA sequence: TGTGCCAGCAGTTACAAACTATCAAGCTACGAGCAGTACTTC.

The chain has TRBV6-5 and TRBJ2-1; 8 nucleotides agree with TRBD2. J gave up 0 bases and V 2 bases, and 3 bases lay outside the gene matches. Germline CDR1 is MNHEY and CDR2 is SVGAGI. The CDR3 has 16 amino acids. The CDR3 region has the DNA TGTGCCAGCAGTTACCTAGCGGGTAGCTCCTACAATGAGCAGTTCTTC. Protein product: CASSYLAGSSYNEQFF.

CDR3 nucleotide sequence: TGTGCCAGCAGCTTAGTTTCACTCGGTAGAGAGACCCAGTACTTC. This codes for CASSLVSLGRETQYF. The chain is built from TRBV11-2 and TRBJ2-5, with D unclear. Germline CDR1 and CDR2: SGHAT and FQNNGV. CDR3 size: 15 residues. The V and J ends lost 1 base and 4 bases respectively, with 13 bases between them.

The chain has TRBV30 and TRBJ1-2; D unclear. Germline CDR1 GTSNPN, CDR2 SVGIG (reference sequence). The CDR3 is 12 residues long. V lost 0 bases to trimming and J lost 8 bases, with 10 bases between them. DNA for the CDR3: TGTGCCTGGAGTGTAGCACCATTAGGCTACACCTTC. Protein: CAWSVAPLGYTF.

V usage is TRBV6-2 or TRBV6-3 and J usage is TRBJ2-5, with D perhaps matching TRBD2 (5 bases). CDR1 and CDR2 from the germline V gene are MNHEY and SVGEGT. V lost 2 bases and J 4 bases, leaving 5 bases between the germline ends. This CDR3 region has 12 residues. For the CDR3, the DNA is TGTGCCAGCAGTTACGGAGGAGAGACCCAGTACTTC. It encodes CASSYGGETQYF.

The chain is built from TRBV29-1 and TRBJ1-1; 7 nucleotides line up with TRBD1. This CDR3 spans 16 amino acids. In germline, CDR1 is SQVTM, CDR2 ANQGSEA. V was clipped by 1 base and J by 0 bases; unmatched bases: 8. CDR3 bases: TGCAGCGTTGAAGTAATCAGGGGGGTTATGAACACTGAAGCTTTCTTT. Protein product: CSVEVIRGVMNTEAFF.

There are a few counts of this clone. The chain joins TRBV15 to TRBJ2-3, with 12 nucleotides matching TRBD2. The V gene's germline CDR1 is LNHNV and CDR2 YYDKDF (reference sequence). CDR3 length: 19 residues. Trimming took 0 bases from V and 4 from J; bases not matched to a gene: 11. The CDR3 DNA reads TGTGCCACCAGCAGAGACCGCTGGACTAGCGGGAAAAACCCAGATACGCAGTATTTT. Translating gives CATSRDRWTSGKNPDTQYF.

V and J are TRBV19 and TRBJ1-1, with D possibly being TRBD1 (5 bases). Between the trimmed V and J ends, which lost 4 bases and 3 bases, there was a span of 12 bases. Germline CDR1 is LNHDA and CDR2 is SQIVND (reference sequence). This CDR3 contains 14 residues. The CDR3 bases are TGTGCCAGTAGTAGGGGCACGACGGACACTGAAGCTTTCTTT. It specifies CASSRGTTDTEAFF. The whole variable domain, filled in from reference TRBV19 and TRBJ1-1, reads DGGITQSPKYLFRKEGQNVTLSCEQNLNHDAMYWYRQDPGQGLRLIYYSQIVNDFQKGDIAEGYSVSREKKESFPLTVTSAQKNPTAFYLCASSRGTTDTEAFFGQGTRLTVV.